The 27 T cell receptor beta chains in this list originate from one sample, sequenced in a study of OX40 agonist ivuxolimab in advanced cancers. The receptor library was made with the immunoSEQ multiplex PCR assay. The immuneACCESS repertoire file appears here via TCRdb, limited to in-frame rearrangements. These files lack a portion of the clones; in checked studies, under half of the deficit traces to unresolved V genes, and the cause of the others is not known. The sample table shows 50,000 or so clones, and 85% are seen once. The leading ten clones occupy roughly 20% of the sample. The sequencing used CD4+ or CD8+ T cells sorted from blood, collected in a trial of the OX40 agonist ivuxolimab. Receptors were obtained from an adult with an advanced solid tumor such as melanoma, head and neck, liver or kidney cancer.

V gene TRBV4-3 combines with J gene TRBJ1-6; maybe TRBD1 (5 bases). Germline CDR1 is LGHNA and CDR2 is YSLEER. V was clipped by 0 bases and J by 9 bases, with 15 bases between them. The CDR3 consists of 16 residues. The CDR3 bases are TGCGCCAGCAGCCAAGATGGAGAGGGCGGGGGTTCACCCCTCCACTTT. Translation: CASSQDGEGGGSPLHF.

With regard to this clone: The sample holds other DNA sequences that translate to the same CDR3. The CDR3 DNA follows: TGCGCCAGCAGCCAACGGGCTGGGAACGAGCAGTACTTC. It specifies CASSQRAGNEQYF. J is TRBJ2-7 and V is TRBV4-1; no firm D call. Between the trimmed V and J ends, which lost 2 bases and 5 bases, there was a span of 10 bases. This CDR3 comprises 13 residues. From germline, CDR1 is MGHRA and CDR2 YSYEKL.

The V and J genes are TRBV7-9 and TRBJ1-4; D ambiguous. V lost 0 bases and J lost 10, with 15 bases in between. CDR1 is SEHNR and CDR2 is FQNEAQ in the germline V gene (reference sequence). This CDR3 has 15 amino acids. The CDR3 here is CASSLALPGEVKLFF. The CDR3, as DNA: TGTGCCAGCAGCTTAGCGCTGCCCGGGGAGGTAAAACTGTTTTTT.

The CDR3 spells CASSGQGLSEAFF. In DNA, the CDR3 is TGCGCCAGCAGCGGACAGGGTCTCTCTGAAGCTTTCTTT. The rearrangement links TRBV4-1 to TRBJ1-1; 8 bases are a match to TRBD1. Germline CDR1 is MGHRA and CDR2 is YSYEKL. The CDR3 sequence is 13 residues long. J lost 6 bases, V lost 5 bases, and 5 bases had no gene match.

This chain uses TRBV28 with TRBJ1-1, with a possible D match to TRBD1 (5 bases). Per the germline V gene, CDR1 is MDHEN and CDR2 is SYDVKM. Trimming stripped 1 base from V and 5 bases from J, with 14 bases between. This CDR3 spans 15 amino acids. The DNA for the CDR3 is TGTGCCAGCAGTTTATATCGGCAGGGATATACTGAAGCTTTCTTT. As protein: CASSLYRQGYTEAFF.

This chain links TRBV4-3 with TRBJ1-5; D unresolved. Germline CDR1 LGHNA, CDR2 YSLEER. This CDR3 spans 16 amino acids. Trimming removed 2 bases from V and 6 bases from J, with 17 bases in between. This chain's CDR3 is CASSQSAGSASQPQHF. In DNA, the CDR3 is TGCGCCAGCAGCCAATCGGCCGGCAGCGCGAGTCAGCCCCAGCATTTT.

This clone was counted between two and nine times. The chain couples TRBV7-9 to TRBJ1-1; D is unclear. V was clipped by 6 bases and J by 7 bases, with 15 bases between them. This CDR3 comprises 13 residues. The germline V gene has CDR1 SEHNR and CDR2 FQNEAQ (reference sequence). The CDR3 loop reads CASRFSDWSEAFF. The CDR3 DNA sequence: TGTGCCAGCAGATTCTCCGATTGGAGTGAAGCTTTCTTT. The variable domain in full, with the rest retrieved from reference TRBV7-9 and TRBJ1-1, is DTGVSQNPRHKITKRGQNVTFRCDPISEHNRLYWYRQTLGQGPEFLTYFQNEAQLEKSRLLSDRFSAERPKGSFSTLEIQRTEQGDSAMYLCASRFSDWSEAFFGQGTRLTVV.

V gene TRBV7-9 combines with J gene TRBJ2-7; D not certain. Germline loops: CDR1 SEHNR, CDR2 FQNEAQ (reference sequence). The CDR3 sequence is 13 residues long. Trimming removed 4 bases at V and 3 bases at J, with 10 bases between. The CDR3 DNA sequence: TGTGCCAGCAGCTCGAGTCTTAGCTACGAGCAGTACGTC. This translates into CASSSSLSYEQYV.

This rearrangement joins TRBV11-2 to TRBJ2-7; the D is unclear. CDR1 is SGHAT, CDR2 FQNNGV, per germline. This CDR3 region has 12 residues. The V gene lost 3 bases and the J gene lost 6 bases, with 9 bases spanning the gap. The chain's CDR3 is CASSFGPIEQYF. The CDR3 nucleotides read TGTGCCAGCAGCTTCGGACCCATCGAGCAGTACTTC.

The J gene is TRBJ1-5, the V gene TRBV4-3; D ambiguous. CDR3 length: 15 amino acids. V shed 0 bases and J shed 5 bases, with 11 bases lying between them. The germline gives CDR1 LGHNA, CDR2 YSLEER. CDR3 loop: CASSQDRAEHQPQHF. The CDR3 DNA reads as TGCGCCAGCAGCCAAGATCGGGCAGAGCATCAGCCCCAGCATTTT.

The CDR3 bases are TGTGCCACCATTTCGGCCTGGGGAGTCCCCCTTGGCTACACCTTC. Residues: CATISAWGVPLGYTF. The V call is TRBV6-1, the J call TRBJ1-2, with D unclear. V lost 10 bases, J lost 7 bases, and 25 bases lay in between. CDR3 length: 15 residues. CDR1 and CDR2 (germline): MNHNS, SASEGT.

The chain carries TRBV7-8 and TRBJ2-7; D is ambiguous. Germline V gives CDR1 SGHVS, CDR2 FQNEAQ. V was shortened by 1 base and J by 4 bases, with 11 bases between the two germline ends. This CDR3 comprises 14 residues. CDR3 sequence: CASSLGDLGYEQYF. CDR3 nucleotides: TGTGCCAGCAGCTTAGGTGACCTAGGATACGAGCAGTACTTC.

The J gene is TRBJ2-5, the V gene TRBV4-3; D is unclear. The germline V and J ends were trimmed by 0 bases and 5 bases, with 7 bases remaining between them. The CDR3 has 13 amino acids. In germline, CDR1 is LGHNA, CDR2 YSLEER. As DNA, the CDR3 is TGCGCCAGCAGCCAAGAAGGGTGGGAGACCCAGTACTTC. Translating it yields CASSQEGWETQYF.

V usage is TRBV7-6 and J usage is TRBJ2-7; TRBD1 might be the D (6 bases). CDR1 is SGHVS and CDR2 is FNYEAQ in the germline V gene. Trimming took off 0 bases at V and 5 bases at J, with 8 bases between the two ends. This CDR3 comprises 13 residues. The CDR3 region is CASSLAHRDEQYF. CDR3 nucleotides: TGTGCCAGCAGCTTAGCCCACAGGGACGAGCAGTACTTC.

Sample share makes this clone hyperexpanded. The J gene is TRBJ2-1, the V gene TRBV10-2, with 12 bases fitting TRBD1. The V gene's germline CDR1 is WSHSY and CDR2 SAAADI. The CDR3 is 16 residues long. After removal of 0 bases from V and 5 bases from J, the junction contained 2 bases not matched to a gene. DNA of the CDR3: TGCGCCAGCAGTGAGTCGGGGACAGGGGGCAACAATGAGCAGTTCTTC. This sequence encodes CASSESGTGGNNEQFF.

This clone was recorded only once. The chain recombines TRBV7-9 with TRBJ1-5; no firm D call. V was pared by 3 bases and J by 4 bases, with 10 bases between. Germline values: CDR1 SEHNR, CDR2 FQNEAQ (reference sequence). This CDR3 spans 14 amino acids. The DNA of the CDR3 is TGTGCCAGCAGCTTTGTTGGAGGGAATCAGCCCCAGCATTTT. Its protein is CASSFVGGNQPQHF.

V usage is TRBV4-1 and J usage is TRBJ1-5, with 7 bases lining up with TRBD1. With V trimmed by 0 bases and J by 6 bases, 11 bases remained unmatched. CDR1 is MGHRA and CDR2 is YSYEKL in the germline V gene. This CDR3 region has 17 residues. CDR3 residues: CASSQEPRGGLLQPQHF. DNA for the CDR3: TGCGCCAGCAGCCAAGAGCCCAGGGGGGGCCTCCTTCAGCCCCAGCATTTT.

This clone qualifies as medium-sized (0.01 to 0.1%). The rearrangement uses TRBV5-1 and TRBJ2-1, with D hard to call. CDR3 length equals 13 residues. With 2 bases removed from V and 7 bases from J, the gap between germline ends came to 10 bases. The germline V gene has CDR1 SGHRS and CDR2 YFSETQ. Here the CDR3 reads CASSLTDLNEQFF. CDR3 sequence (DNA): TGCGCCAGCAGCTTAACGGATCTAAATGAGCAGTTCTTC.

This sequence joins TRBV29-1 and TRBJ2-1, with 8 bases matching TRBD2. The CDR3 spans 11 residues. Germline CDR1 SQVTM, CDR2 ANQGSEA. V was pared by 7 bases and J by 10 bases, with 6 bases of the junction left unmatched. In DNA, the CDR3 is TGCAGCGCGGGGGGGCATTGGGAGCAGTTCTTC. Encoded protein: CSAGGHWEQFF.

J is TRBJ2-7 and V is TRBV6-6; D unclear. Per germline, CDR1 MNHNY and CDR2 SVGAGI (reference sequence). V was pared by 0 bases and J by 2 bases, with 5 bases between. The CDR3 sequence is 13 residues long. This chain's CDR3 is CASSYSNTYEQYF. In nucleotides, the CDR3 is TGTGCCAGCAGTTACTCGAACACCTACGAGCAGTACTTC.

The chain recombines TRBV27 with TRBJ1-2; D ambiguous. Germline assignment: CDR1 MNHEY and CDR2 SMNVEV (reference sequence). This CDR3 has 13 amino acids. Trimming took off 3 bases at V and 3 bases at J, with 8 bases between the two ends. The CDR3 sequence: CASSFGSHYGYTF. DNA for the CDR3: TGTGCCAGCAGTTTCGGGAGCCACTATGGCTACACCTTC.

V is TRBV10-3 and J is TRBJ2-7; possibly TRBD1 for D (5 bases). The length of the CDR3 is 13 residues. V lost 3 bases and J 5 bases, leaving 11 bases between the germline ends. Germline-derived CDR1 and CDR2 are ENHRY and SYGVKD. CDR3 bases: TGTGCCATCAGTGACCCGACAGACGACGAGCAGTACGTC. Its translation is CAISDPTDDEQYV.

The rearrangement uses TRBV2 and TRBJ1-1; D ambiguous. Germline loops: CDR1 SNHLY, CDR2 FYNNEI. The CDR3 totals 13 residues. V was clipped by 2 bases and J by 3 bases, with 7 bases between them. CDR3 sequence reads: CASSEWAYTEAFF. CDR3 coding DNA: TGTGCCAGCAGTGAATGGGCCTACACTGAAGCTTTCTTT.

This clone appeared a few times. J is TRBJ1-2 and V is TRBV9; TRBD1 is a possible D gene (5 bases). CDR1 SGDLS and CDR2 YYNGEE come from the germline V gene. The V gene lost 0 bases and the J gene lost 4 bases, with 10 bases spanning the gap. This CDR3 region has 14 residues. CDR3 in amino acids: CASSVADSIYGYTF. Here the CDR3 DNA reads TGTGCCAGCAGCGTAGCCGACAGCATCTATGGCTACACCTTC.

A few counts support this clone. Written as DNA, the CDR3 is TGTGCCATCAGTGCGACGGGCACTGAAGCTTTCTTT. Amino acid sequence: CAISATGTEAFF. V is TRBV10-3 and J is TRBJ1-1, with D uncertain. CDR1 and CDR2 from the germline V gene are ENHRY and SYGVKD. Trimming pared 4 bases from V and 4 bases from J, leaving 7 bases between. This CDR3 region has 12 residues.

The chain recombines TRBV4-3 with TRBJ1-4, with D tentatively TRBD1 (5 bases). Germline CDR1 LGHNA, CDR2 YSLEER. V lost 3 bases to trimming and J lost 6 bases, with 23 bases between them. The CDR3 is 18 residues long. The CDR3 DNA sequence: TGCGCCAGCAGCCAGACAAGGGACTGGGCAGGCCCCTATGAAAAACTGTTTTTT. Residues: CASSQTRDWAGPYEKLFF.

This clone was detected a few times. The chain combines TRBV7-9 with TRBJ2-2, with D hard to call. Looked up from germline, CDR1 is SEHNR and CDR2 is FQNEAQ (reference sequence). V lost 1 base to trimming and J lost 6 bases, with 3 bases between them. The CDR3 is 12 amino acids. The CDR3 DNA sequence: TGTGCCAGCAGCTTAGTTCCCGGGGAGCTGTTTTTT. Its protein is CASSLVPGELFF.